The sample holds many counts of the clone carrying this TCR beta chain. What it binds is not known. This record comes from a study of T cell repertoires in cytomegalovirus infection. Broader study findings: Accumulated public TCR beta family frequency recognized individuals carrying CMV together with the relevant HLA.

TCRdb reprocessed the reads via MiXCR and lists one record per CDR3 protein. The sample comprises approximately 730,000 distinct CDR3 sequences, approximately 32% of which are singletons, and around 12% rests with the top ten. Germline CDR1 MNHEY, CDR2 SVGEGT. There are 13 residues in the CDR3. Trimming stripped 10 bases from V and 7 bases from J, with 17 bases between. Sequencing used cultured CD8+ T cells from PBMCs, obtained from culture after CMV antigen stimulation. The chain links TRBV6-2 or TRBV6-3 to TRBJ2-1, with no clear D. This clonotype originated in a human donor in good health (CMV status not recorded). Some clones in this sample may be carry-over from other donors' samples. The DNA of the CDR3 is TGTGCCACCCTGGGGATAGACAAAAATGAGCAGTTCTTC. Translation: CATLGIDKNEQFF.